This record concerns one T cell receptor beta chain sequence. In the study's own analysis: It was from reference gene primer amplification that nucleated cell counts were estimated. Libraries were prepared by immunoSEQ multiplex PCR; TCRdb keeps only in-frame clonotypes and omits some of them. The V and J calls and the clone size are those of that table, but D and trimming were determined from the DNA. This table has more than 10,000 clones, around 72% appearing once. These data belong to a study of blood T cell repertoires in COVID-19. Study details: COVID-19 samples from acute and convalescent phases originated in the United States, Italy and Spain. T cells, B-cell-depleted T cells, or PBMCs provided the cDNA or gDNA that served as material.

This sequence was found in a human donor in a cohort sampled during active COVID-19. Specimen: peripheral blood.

CDR3 sequence: CAWAAHGTSLYEQYF. The DNA for the CDR3 is TGTGCCTGGGCCGCCCACGGGACTAGTCTCTACGAGCAGTACTTC. This chain connects TRBV30 to TRBJ2-7, with 8 bases identical to TRBD2. The CDR3 is 15 residues long. Germline assignment: CDR1 GTSNPN and CDR2 SVGIG (reference sequence). V lost 5 bases, J lost 3 bases, and 12 bases stayed unmatched.